A selection of T cell receptor beta chains follows, all from one sample in a study of blood T cell repertoires in COVID-19. Assay used: immunoSEQ multiplex PCR; TCRdb lists only in-frame clones, some missing. The table shows some 150,000 clones, with roughly 84% occurring only once. The specimen was peripheral blood. Source of these receptors: a man in his sixties with COVID-19, enrolled during active disease. Both conserved end residues are part of each CDR3. D genes are given only for firm matches. Rows may omit the clone size; those that give it use once, few, many or a size class.

D gene: .; J gene: TRBJ2-1; CDR3 length: 15; clone size: .; V gene: TRBV19; CDR3 protein: CASSSQTGRGDEQFF; CDR3 DNA: TGTGCCAGTAGTAGCCAGACAGGCAGGGGGGATGAGCAGTTCTTC
D gene: TRBD2; J gene: TRBJ2-7; CDR3 length: 15; clone size: once; V gene: TRBV5-1; CDR3 protein: CASSPSLAGGYEQYF; CDR3 DNA: TGCGCCAGCAGCCCCAGTCTAGCGGGGGGTTACGAGCAGTACTTC
D gene: TRBD2; J gene: TRBJ2-7; CDR3 length: 16; clone size: .; V gene: TRBV6-1; CDR3 protein: CASSEVPSGLPYEQYF; CDR3 DNA: TGTGCCAGCAGTGAAGTTCCTAGCGGGTTACCCTACGAGCAGTACTTC
D gene: .; J gene: TRBJ1-2; CDR3 length: 15; clone size: once; V gene: TRBV24-1; CDR3 protein: CATSDNDGLLYGYTF; CDR3 DNA: TGTGCCACCAGTGATAACGATGGACTGCTCTATGGCTACACCTTC
D gene: .; J gene: TRBJ1-3; CDR3 length: 13; clone size: .; V gene: TRBV27; CDR3 protein: CASSLRSGNTIYF; CDR3 DNA: TGTGCCAGCAGTCTGAGGTCTGGAAACACCATATATTTT
D gene: TRBD2; J gene: TRBJ2-3; CDR3 length: 17; clone size: .; V gene: TRBV4-2; CDR3 protein: CASSQWVGSGDTDTQYF; CDR3 DNA: TGTGCCAGCAGCCAATGGGTTGGTAGCGGGGACACAGATACGCAGTATTTT
D gene: .; J gene: TRBJ2-6; CDR3 length: 14; clone size: many; V gene: TRBV4-2; CDR3 protein: CASSQDNGANVLTF; CDR3 DNA: TGTGCCAGCAGCCAAGATAATGGGGCCAACGTCCTGACTTTC
D gene: TRBD1; J gene: TRBJ2-7; CDR3 length: 15; clone size: .; V gene: TRBV7-2; CDR3 protein: CASSLAPGTGGEQYF; CDR3 DNA: TGTGCCAGCAGCTTAGCACCCGGGACAGGGGGCGAGCAGTACTTC
D gene: TRBD1; J gene: TRBJ2-1; CDR3 length: 15; clone size: .; V gene: TRBV7-2; CDR3 protein: CASSLGAGGSNEQFF; CDR3 DNA: TGTGCCAGCAGCTTAGGTGCAGGGGGCTCCAATGAGCAGTTCTTC
D gene: TRBD2; J gene: TRBJ2-3; CDR3 length: 15; clone size: few; V gene: TRBV24-1; CDR3 protein: CATASSGGGSWTQYF; CDR3 DNA: TGTGCCACCGCCTCTAGCGGGGGGGGCAGTTGGACGCAGTATTTT
D gene: .; J gene: TRBJ1-1; CDR3 length: 13; clone size: few; V gene: TRBV13; CDR3 protein: CASSLLGGTEAFF; CDR3 DNA: TGTGCCAGCAGCTTACTGGGAGGCACTGAAGCTTTCTTT
D gene: .; J gene: TRBJ1-6; CDR3 length: 15; clone size: few; V gene: TRBV5-6; CDR3 protein: CASSLGQVYNSPLHF; CDR3 DNA: TGTGCCAGCAGCTTGGGACAGGTCTATAATTCACCCCTCCACTTT
D gene: .; J gene: TRBJ2-5; CDR3 length: 17; clone size: .; V gene: TRBV21-1; CDR3 protein: CASSYPLDRDYQETQYF; CDR3 DNA: TGTGCCAGCAGCTATCCCCTGGACAGGGATTACCAAGAGACCCAGTACTTC
D gene: TRBD1; J gene: TRBJ2-5; CDR3 length: 16; clone size: once; V gene: TRBV4-1; CDR3 protein: CASSPRDRGGEETQYF; CDR3 DNA: TGCGCCAGCAGCCCTCGGGACAGGGGTGGAGAAGAGACCCAGTACTTC
D gene: TRBD2; J gene: TRBJ2-7; CDR3 length: 17; clone size: .; V gene: TRBV7-2; CDR3 protein: CASSLVKLAGVDREQYF; CDR3 DNA: TGTGCCAGCAGCTTAGTCAAACTAGCGGGGGTAGATCGCGAGCAGTACTTC
D gene: TRBD1; J gene: TRBJ1-2; CDR3 length: 15; clone size: .; V gene: TRBV5-4; CDR3 protein: CASSLDRGGNYGYTF; CDR3 DNA: TGTGCCAGCAGCTTGGACAGGGGTGGTAACTATGGCTACACCTTC
D gene: .; J gene: TRBJ2-7; CDR3 length: 14; clone size: .; V gene: TRBV7-3; CDR3 protein: CASSPGHSSYEQYF; CDR3 DNA: TGTGCCAGCAGCCCGGGACACAGCTCCTACGAGCAGTACTTC
D gene: TRBD2; J gene: TRBJ2-2; CDR3 length: 18; clone size: .; V gene: TRBV3-1/TRBV3-2; CDR3 protein: CASSQDLRTSGYTGELFF; CDR3 DNA: TGTGCCAGCAGCCAAGATCTCAGGACTAGCGGATACACCGGGGAGCTGTTTTTT
D gene: TRBD2; J gene: TRBJ2-3; CDR3 length: 16; clone size: once; V gene: TRBV6-5; CDR3 protein: CASSYPRGGVDNTQYF; CDR3 DNA: TGTGCCAGCAGTTACCCCCGTGGGGGGGTGGATAATACGCAGTATTTT
D gene: .; J gene: TRBJ2-3; CDR3 length: 14; clone size: .; V gene: TRBV5-6; CDR3 protein: CASSLVRETDTQYF; CDR3 DNA: TGTGCCAGCAGCTTGGTCCGGGAAACAGATACGCAGTATTTT
D gene: .; J gene: TRBJ2-5; CDR3 length: 15; clone size: .; V gene: TRBV2; CDR3 protein: CASSENRESRETQYF; CDR3 DNA: TGTGCCAGCAGTGAAAACAGGGAAAGTAGGGAGACCCAGTACTTC
D gene: TRBD1; J gene: TRBJ1-2; CDR3 length: 17; clone size: few; V gene: TRBV6-2/TRBV6-3; CDR3 protein: CASSSKTGGSSNYGYTF; CDR3 DNA: TGTGCCAGCAGTTCTAAGACAGGGGGCTCGTCTAACTATGGCTACACCTTC
D gene: .; J gene: TRBJ2-3; CDR3 length: 16; clone size: .; V gene: TRBV7-6; CDR3 protein: CASSLEGGTSTDTQYF; CDR3 DNA: TGTGCCAGCAGCTTAGAAGGCGGGACTAGCACAGATACGCAGTATTTT
D gene: TRBD1; J gene: TRBJ1-1; CDR3 length: 14; clone size: .; V gene: TRBV19; CDR3 protein: CASSKTGSRPEAFF; CDR3 DNA: TGTGCCAGTAGTAAGACAGGGAGTCGGCCTGAAGCTTTCTTT
D gene: .; J gene: TRBJ2-6; CDR3 length: 18; clone size: once; V gene: TRBV19; CDR3 protein: CASSILGSGNTGANVLTF; CDR3 DNA: TGTGCCAGTAGTATACTGGGCAGTGGAAATACTGGGGCCAACGTCCTGACTTTC
D gene: TRBD1; J gene: TRBJ1-4; CDR3 length: 18; clone size: few; V gene: TRBV28; CDR3 protein: CASSLSRLDRGVYEKLFF; CDR3 DNA: TGTGCCAGCAGTTTATCGCGGTTAGACAGGGGAGTTTACGAAAAACTGTTTTTT
D gene: .; J gene: TRBJ1-1; CDR3 length: 12; clone size: few; V gene: TRBV24-1; CDR3 protein: CATRGPTTEAFF; CDR3 DNA: TGTGCCACCAGGGGCCCTACCACTGAAGCTTTCTTT
D gene: .; J gene: TRBJ1-1; CDR3 length: 16; clone size: once; V gene: TRBV4-1; CDR3 protein: CASSQSPAAVNTEAFF; CDR3 DNA: TGCGCCAGCAGCCAATCCCCGGCGGCAGTGAACACTGAAGCTTTCTTT
D gene: .; J gene: TRBJ1-3; CDR3 length: 16; clone size: few; V gene: TRBV7-8; CDR3 protein: CASSLGTVPSGNTIYF; CDR3 DNA: TGTGCCAGCAGCTTAGGGACAGTCCCCTCTGGAAACACCATATATTTT
D gene: .; J gene: TRBJ2-3; CDR3 length: 14; clone size: .; V gene: TRBV5-4; CDR3 protein: CASSSGNREDTQYF; CDR3 DNA: TGTGCCAGCAGCTCGGGTAACAGGGAGGATACGCAGTATTTT
D gene: .; J gene: TRBJ1-1; CDR3 length: 14; clone size: once; V gene: TRBV6-2/TRBV6-3; CDR3 protein: CASSGSGLNTEAFF; CDR3 DNA: TGTGCCAGCAGTGGGTCAGGGTTGAACACTGAAGCTTTCTTT
D gene: .; J gene: TRBJ1-3; CDR3 length: 17; clone size: .; V gene: TRBV4-1; CDR3 protein: CASSQAKDSFSGNTIYF; CDR3 DNA: TGCGCCAGCAGCCAGGCCAAGGACTCCTTCTCTGGAAACACCATATATTTT
D gene: TRBD1; J gene: TRBJ1-4; CDR3 length: 14; clone size: .; V gene: TRBV5-1; CDR3 protein: CASSLGQGYEKLFF; CDR3 DNA: TGCGCCAGCAGCCTCGGACAGGGTTATGAAAAACTGTTTTTT
D gene: TRBD1; J gene: TRBJ1-2; CDR3 length: 19; clone size: .; V gene: TRBV7-2; CDR3 protein: CASSPEGFDRVGWDYGYTF; CDR3 DNA: TGTGCCAGCAGCCCCGAGGGGTTCGACAGGGTAGGGTGGGACTATGGCTACACCTTC
D gene: TRBD2; J gene: TRBJ2-3; CDR3 length: 16; clone size: .; V gene: TRBV9; CDR3 protein: CASSVLPSGGTDTQYF; CDR3 DNA: TGTGCCAGCAGCGTCCTGCCTAGCGGGGGCACAGATACGCAGTATTTT
D gene: .; J gene: TRBJ1-1; CDR3 length: 14; clone size: .; V gene: TRBV19; CDR3 protein: CASSIYPMNTEAFF; CDR3 DNA: TGTGCCAGTAGTATATATCCTATGAACACTGAAGCTTTCTTT
D gene: .; J gene: TRBJ1-4; CDR3 length: 12; clone size: .; V gene: TRBV28; CDR3 protein: CASSRGKRKLFF; CDR3 DNA: TGTGCCAGCAGCCGAGGAAAGAGAAAACTGTTTTTT
D gene: .; J gene: TRBJ1-1; CDR3 length: 15; clone size: .; V gene: TRBV7-9; CDR3 protein: CASSLGLARNTEAFF; CDR3 DNA: TGTGCCAGCAGCTTAGGGCTTGCTAGGAACACTGAAGCTTTCTTT
D gene: TRBD1; J gene: TRBJ1-1; CDR3 length: 16; clone size: .; V gene: TRBV7-9; CDR3 protein: CASSLGRQGLNTEAFF; CDR3 DNA: TGTGCCAGCAGCTTAGGTCGACAGGGCCTAAACACTGAAGCTTTCTTT
D gene: TRBD1; J gene: TRBJ2-5; CDR3 length: 14; clone size: few; V gene: TRBV9; CDR3 protein: CASSQGTGGETQYF; CDR3 DNA: TGTGCCAGCAGCCAAGGGACAGGGGGAGAGACCCAGTACTTC
D gene: TRBD2; J gene: TRBJ2-1; CDR3 length: 19; clone size: few; V gene: TRBV7-9; CDR3 protein: CASSRRRTSGRGSYNEQFF; CDR3 DNA: TGTGCCAGCAGCCGAAGAAGGACTAGCGGGAGAGGGTCCTACAATGAGCAGTTCTTC